The rows below give T cell receptor beta chains drawn from one sample of a study of blood T cells in healthy people across ages. TCRdb passed the 5' RACE reads through MiXCR, listing each CDR3 protein once. The top ten clones hold 6.7% of a sample with about 1.4 million distinct CDR3 sequences, approximately 59% of them seen once. Sequencing was done on a sample of blood. These receptors originate from a man between 18 and 29 years old in good health. Both conserved end residues are part of each CDR3. Each record gives: CDR3 length, clone size, V gene, J gene, D gene, CDR3 protein, CDR3 DNA. D genes are given only for firm matches. Clone size is stated in some rows and not others, as once, few, many or a class when expanded.

cdr3_length: 13; clone_size: -; v_call: TRBV29-1; j_call: TRBJ2-1; d_call: TRBD1; cdr3_aa: CSSDRVSYNEQFF; cdr3_nt: TGCAGCTCTGACAGGGTGAGTTACAATGAGCAGTTCTTC
cdr3_length: 12; clone_size: few; v_call: TRBV4-1; j_call: TRBJ1-4; d_call: -; cdr3_aa: CASSQPRDYLFF; cdr3_nt: TGCGCCAGCAGCCAACCTCGTGACTACTTGTTTTTT
cdr3_length: 16; clone_size: few; v_call: TRBV20-1; j_call: TRBJ2-1; d_call: TRBD2; cdr3_aa: CSARVWGREVNNEQFF; cdr3_nt: TGCAGTGCTAGAGTGTGGGGGCGGGAGGTAAACAATGAGCAGTTCTTC
cdr3_length: 13; clone_size: -; v_call: TRBV6-1; j_call: TRBJ2-7; d_call: -; cdr3_aa: CASSEEVSHEQYF; cdr3_nt: TGTGCCAGCAGTGAAGAGGTGAGCCACGAGCAGTACTTC
cdr3_length: 16; clone_size: once; v_call: TRBV12-3/TRBV12-4; j_call: TRBJ2-4; d_call: -; cdr3_aa: CASSFRGVLAKNIQYF; cdr3_nt: TGTGCCAGCAGTTTCAGAGGGGTCCTAGCCAAAAACATTCAGTACTTC
cdr3_length: 19; clone_size: -; v_call: TRBV6-5; j_call: TRBJ2-7; d_call: TRBD2; cdr3_aa: CASSYPDRDDGWDYYEQYF; cdr3_nt: TGTGCCAGCAGTTACCCAGACCGGGACGATGGATGGGACTATTACGAGCAGTACTTC
cdr3_length: 15; clone_size: -; v_call: TRBV6-5; j_call: TRBJ1-4; d_call: TRBD1; cdr3_aa: CASSQGGATNEKLFF; cdr3_nt: TGTGCCAGCAGTCAGGGGGGGGCAACTAATGAAAAACTGTTTTTT
cdr3_length: 14; clone_size: -; v_call: TRBV3-1; j_call: TRBJ2-7; d_call: -; cdr3_aa: CASSQDWAEYEQYF; cdr3_nt: TGTGCCAGCAGCCAAGATTGGGCTGAGTACGAGCAGTACTTC
cdr3_length: 14; clone_size: few; v_call: TRBV20-1; j_call: TRBJ2-7; d_call: TRBD1; cdr3_aa: CSAPPTGRGHEQYF; cdr3_nt: TGCAGTGCTCCACCGACAGGGAGAGGTCACGAGCAGTACTTC
cdr3_length: 16; clone_size: few; v_call: TRBV5-1; j_call: TRBJ2-5; d_call: TRBD2; cdr3_aa: CASRPTGGAIQETQYF; cdr3_nt: TGCGCCAGCAGGCCAACCGGGGGGGCCATCCAAGAGACCCAGTACTTC
cdr3_length: 15; clone_size: -; v_call: TRBV7-2; j_call: TRBJ1-6; d_call: -; cdr3_aa: CASSLELVGNSPLHF; cdr3_nt: TGTGCCAGCAGCTTAGAGCTTGTGGGTAATTCACCCCTCCACTTT
cdr3_length: 15; clone_size: -; v_call: TRBV29-1; j_call: TRBJ1-2; d_call: TRBD1; cdr3_aa: CSGWGQGASGYGYTF; cdr3_nt: TGCAGCGGTTGGGGACAGGGGGCCAGTGGCTATGGCTACACCTTC
cdr3_length: 14; clone_size: -; v_call: TRBV7-2; j_call: TRBJ2-1; d_call: -; cdr3_aa: CASSLQASGNEQFF; cdr3_nt: TGTGCCAGCAGCTTACAAGCCTCTGGGAATGAGCAGTTCTTC
cdr3_length: 15; clone_size: -; v_call: TRBV20-1; j_call: TRBJ2-1; d_call: TRBD2; cdr3_aa: CSASSSGRAGNEQFF; cdr3_nt: TGCAGTGCTAGTTCAAGCGGGAGGGCCGGGAATGAGCAGTTCTTC
cdr3_length: 13; clone_size: -; v_call: TRBV4-1; j_call: TRBJ2-1; d_call: -; cdr3_aa: CASSQRGLNEQFF; cdr3_nt: TGCGCCAGCAGCCAACGGGGCCTCAATGAGCAGTTCTTC
cdr3_length: 16; clone_size: -; v_call: TRBV6-5; j_call: TRBJ2-7; d_call: TRBD1; cdr3_aa: CASSYASWTGVDEQYF; cdr3_nt: TGTGCCAGCAGTTACGCTTCTTGGACAGGGGTTGACGAGCAGTACTTC